This is a list of T cell receptor beta chains from one sample in a study of preoperative IRX-2 immunotherapy in early breast cancer. Data came from immunoSEQ multiplex PCR; TCRdb stores just in-frame clones and leaves some out. The table lists around 62,000 clones, approximately 95% of them singletons. This material was collected from a patient treated with IRX-2 immunotherapy. The receptors stem from a human donor with breast cancer. Each CDR3 is given with its conserved first and last residue.

V gene	CDR3 length	J gene	CDR3 protein
TRBV5-4	15	TRBJ1-4	CASTRRGGANEKLFF
TRBV25-1	13	TRBJ1-4	CASSAREAEKLFF
TRBV19	15	TRBJ2-7	CASSISRDRLHEQYF
TRBV11-2	14	TRBJ1-3	CASSPARVGNTIYF
TRBV29-1	14	TRBJ2-3	CSVRRETSTDTQYF
TRBV7-9	12	TRBJ2-1	CASSDDFGGQFF
TRBV28	13	TRBJ1-3	CASSLTAGNTIYF
TRBV28	13	TRBJ2-7	CASSGGGTYEQYF
TRBV30	13	TRBJ2-7	CAWNQGQAYEQYF
TRBV20-1	9	TRBJ1-5	CSAPEPQHF
TRBV6-5	14	TRBJ2-5	CATIDRGREETQYF
TRBV28	16	TRBJ1-4	CASSCDRRGTNEKLFF
TRBV5-5	16	TRBJ2-2	CASSLRSGDYTGELFF
TRBV9	14	TRBJ1-2	CASSVDGTSYGYTF